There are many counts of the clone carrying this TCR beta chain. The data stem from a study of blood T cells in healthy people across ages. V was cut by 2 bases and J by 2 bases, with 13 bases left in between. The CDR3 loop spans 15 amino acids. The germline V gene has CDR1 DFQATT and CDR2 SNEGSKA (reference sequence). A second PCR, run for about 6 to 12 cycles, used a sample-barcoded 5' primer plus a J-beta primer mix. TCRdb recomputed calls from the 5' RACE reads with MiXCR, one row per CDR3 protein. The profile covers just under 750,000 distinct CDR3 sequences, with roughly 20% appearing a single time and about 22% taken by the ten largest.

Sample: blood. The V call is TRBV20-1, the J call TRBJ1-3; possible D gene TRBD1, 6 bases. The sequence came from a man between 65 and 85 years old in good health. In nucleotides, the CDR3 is TGCAGTGCTAGACCCCGGGGGGCGGCTGGAAACACCATATATTTT. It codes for CSARPRGAAGNTIYF.